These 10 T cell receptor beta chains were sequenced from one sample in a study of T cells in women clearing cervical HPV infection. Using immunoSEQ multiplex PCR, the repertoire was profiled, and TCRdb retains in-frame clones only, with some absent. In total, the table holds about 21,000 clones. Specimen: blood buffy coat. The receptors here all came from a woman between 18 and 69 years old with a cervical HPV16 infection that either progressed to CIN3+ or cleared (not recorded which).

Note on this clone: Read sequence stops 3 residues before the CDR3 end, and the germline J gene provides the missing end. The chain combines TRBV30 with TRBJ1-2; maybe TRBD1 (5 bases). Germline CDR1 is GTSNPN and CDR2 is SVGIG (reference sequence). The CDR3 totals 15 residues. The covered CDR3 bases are TGTGCCTGGAGCGGCGAAGCGGGGCCCAAAAACATC. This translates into CAWSGEAGPKNI. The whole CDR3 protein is CAWSGEAGPKNIYTF.

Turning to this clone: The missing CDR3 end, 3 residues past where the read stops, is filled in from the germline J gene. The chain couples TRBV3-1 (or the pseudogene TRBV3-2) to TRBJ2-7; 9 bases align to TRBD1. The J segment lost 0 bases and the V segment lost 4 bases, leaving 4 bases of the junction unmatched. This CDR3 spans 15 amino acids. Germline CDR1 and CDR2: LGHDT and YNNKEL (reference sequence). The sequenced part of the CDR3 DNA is TGTGCCAGCAGCCCAACAGGGGGCAACTCCTACGAG. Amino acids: CASSPTGGNSYE. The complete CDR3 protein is CASSPTGGNSYEQYF.

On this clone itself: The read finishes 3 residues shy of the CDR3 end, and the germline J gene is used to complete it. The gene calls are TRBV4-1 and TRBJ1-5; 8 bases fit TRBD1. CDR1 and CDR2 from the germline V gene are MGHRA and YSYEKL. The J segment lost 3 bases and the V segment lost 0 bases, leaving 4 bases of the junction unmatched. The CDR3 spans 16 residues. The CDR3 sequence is CASSQEATGVNQPQHF. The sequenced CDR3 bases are TGCGCCAGCAGCCAAGAGGCGACAGGGGTCAATCAGCCC.

CDR3 protein: CASGLPGEGVNEQFF. CDR3 DNA, as far as it was read: TGTGCTAGTGGTTTGCCGGGAGAGGGGGTGAATGAG. The V call is TRBV12-5, the J call TRBJ2-1; D tentatively reads TRBD1 or TRBD2 (6 bases each). The read ends 3 residues before the CDR3 terminus; that terminus is restored from the germline J gene. The CDR3 is 15 amino acids. V lost 2 bases and J 7 bases, leaving 15 bases between the germline ends. Germline values: CDR1 LGHNT, CDR2 FRNRAP.

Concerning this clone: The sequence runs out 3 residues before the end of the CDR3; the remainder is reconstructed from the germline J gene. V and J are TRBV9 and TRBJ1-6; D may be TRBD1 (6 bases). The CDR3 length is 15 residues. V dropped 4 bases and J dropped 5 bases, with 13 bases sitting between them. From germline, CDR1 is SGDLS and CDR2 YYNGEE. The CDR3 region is CASSPGVADNSPLHF. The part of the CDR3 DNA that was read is TGTGCCAGCAGCCCAGGGGTGGCGGATAATTCACCC. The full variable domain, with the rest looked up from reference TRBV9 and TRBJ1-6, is DSGVTQTPKHLITATGQRVTLRCSPRSGDLSVYWYQQSLDQGLQFLIQYYNGEERAKGNILERFSAQQFPDLHSELNLSSLELGDSALYFCASSPGVADNSPLHFGNGTRLTVT.

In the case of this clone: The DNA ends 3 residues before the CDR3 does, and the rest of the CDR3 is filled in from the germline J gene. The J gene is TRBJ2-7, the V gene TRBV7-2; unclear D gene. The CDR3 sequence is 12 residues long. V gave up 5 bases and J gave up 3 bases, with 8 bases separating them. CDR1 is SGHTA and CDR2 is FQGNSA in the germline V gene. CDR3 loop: CASSPTHYEQYF. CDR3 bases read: TGTGCCAGCAGCCCCACTCACTACGAG.

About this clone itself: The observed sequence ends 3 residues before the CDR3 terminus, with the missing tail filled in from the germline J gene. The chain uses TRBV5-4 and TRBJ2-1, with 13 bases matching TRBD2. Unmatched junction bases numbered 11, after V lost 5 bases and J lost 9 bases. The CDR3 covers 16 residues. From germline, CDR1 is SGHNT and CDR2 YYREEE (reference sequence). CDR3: CASSPTWTSGRSEQFF. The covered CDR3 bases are TGTGCCAGCAGTCCAACCTGGACTAGCGGGAGATCTGAG. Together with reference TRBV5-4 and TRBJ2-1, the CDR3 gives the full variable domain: ETGVTQSPTHLIKTRGQQVTLRCSSQSGHNTVSWYQQALGQGPQFIFQYYREEENGRGNFPPRFSGLQFPNYSSELNVNALELDDSALYLCASSPTWTSGRSEQFFGPGTRLTVL.

This chain's CDR3 is CSARGRLAGSSGANVLTF. CDR3 bases read: TGCAGTGCTAGAGGTCGACTAGCGGGTAGCTCTGGGGCCAACGTC. The chain recombines TRBV20-1 with TRBJ2-6; the match to TRBD2 covers 10 bases. The CDR3 end is not reached by the read, which stops 3 residues before it; the germline J gene fills it in. There are 18 residues in the CDR3. Trimming took 1 base from V and 0 from J; bases not matched to a gene: 6. Germline values: CDR1 DFQATT, CDR2 SNEGSKA (reference sequence).

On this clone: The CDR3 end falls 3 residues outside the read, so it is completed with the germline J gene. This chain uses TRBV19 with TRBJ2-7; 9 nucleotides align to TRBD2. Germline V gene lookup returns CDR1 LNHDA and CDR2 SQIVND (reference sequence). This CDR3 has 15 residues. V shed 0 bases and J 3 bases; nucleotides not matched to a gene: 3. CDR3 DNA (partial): TGTGCCAGTAGTATAGATTCGACTAGCGGCTACGAG. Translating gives CASSIDSTSGYE. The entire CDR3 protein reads CASSIDSTSGYEQYF.

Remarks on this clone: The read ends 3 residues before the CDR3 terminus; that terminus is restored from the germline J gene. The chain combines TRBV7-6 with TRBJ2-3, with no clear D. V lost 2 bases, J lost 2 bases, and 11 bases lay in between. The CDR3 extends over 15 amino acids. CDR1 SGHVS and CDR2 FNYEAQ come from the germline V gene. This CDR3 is CASSLRGPPTDTQYF. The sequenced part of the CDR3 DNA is TGTGCCAGCAGCTTACGTGGGCCCCCCACAGATACG.